A single sample is the source of the 10 T cell receptor beta chains below, sequenced in a study of T cell responses to AZD1222 COVID-19 vaccine. Profiling relied on immunoSEQ multiplex PCR, and the TCRdb table lists in-frame clones only, not all of them. The sample lists 180,000 or so clones, roughly nine tenths occurring once. Here the sequenced sample was peripheral blood, taken 28 days after the second AZD1222 dose. The receptors originated from an adult who received the AZD1222 COVID-19 vaccine.

The chain uses TRBV6-5 and TRBJ1-4; possible D gene TRBD1, 5 bases. The CDR3 spans 15 residues. CDR1 is MNHEY, CDR2 SVGAGI, per germline. V was clipped by 0 bases and J by 5 bases, with 10 bases between them. The DNA for the CDR3 is TGTGCCAGCAGTTACTCGGGGACCTACAATGAAAAACTGTTTTTT. Amino acid sequence: CASSYSGTYNEKLFF.

This chain uses TRBV7-2 with TRBJ1-6; 9 positions match TRBD1. Germline assignment: CDR1 SGHTA and CDR2 FQGNSA. After removal of 1 base from V and 8 bases from J, the junction contained 3 bases not matched to a gene. The CDR3 consists of 15 residues. The CDR3 DNA reads as TGTGCCAGCAGCTTAGATGGGACAGGGTATTCACCCCTCCACTTT. It specifies CASSLDGTGYSPLHF.

In DNA form, the CDR3 reads TGTGCCAGCAGCTTAGTTGGACAGGGGTTGGATACGCAGTATTTT. Protein sequence: CASSLVGQGLDTQYF. The rearrangement uses TRBV7-2 and TRBJ2-3, with 9 bases identical to TRBD1. CDR1 and CDR2 from the germline V gene are SGHTA and FQGNSA. The CDR3 sequence is 15 residues long. V shed 1 base, J shed 6 bases, and the junction held 5 bases outside the gene matches.

The rearrangement links TRBV7-9 to TRBJ1-1; no firm D call. V shed 5 bases and J shed 9 bases, with 13 bases lying between them. Germline CDR1 and CDR2: SEHNR and FQNEAQ (reference sequence). The CDR3 spans 12 residues. The CDR3 nucleotides are TGTGCCAGCAGCGATCTCACCCGGAAAGCTTTCTTT. Translating gives CASSDLTRKAFF.

This chain joins TRBV4-1 and TRBJ1-1; possible D gene TRBD1, 6 bases. Germline CDR1 MGHRA, CDR2 YSYEKL. The CDR3 runs 15 residues. Trimming stripped 2 bases from V and 1 base from J, with 11 bases between. The CDR3 DNA reads as TGCGCCAGCAGCCAATTTCCGGGGGCGAACACTGAAGCTTTCTTT. Residues: CASSQFPGANTEAFF.

The chain couples TRBV7-8 to TRBJ1-5; TRBD1 aligns across 9 bases. CDR3 length: 16 amino acids. Germline V gene data show CDR1 as SGHVS and CDR2 as FQNEAQ. The trim removed 4 bases at V and 0 bases at J, leaving 4 bases unmatched. This CDR3 reads CASSSHRGLSNQPQHF. The CDR3 DNA reads as TGTGCCAGCAGCTCACACAGGGGGCTTAGCAATCAGCCCCAGCATTTT.

The rearrangement joins TRBV12-5 to TRBJ2-1; TRBD2 aligns across 7 bases. The CDR3 length is 14 residues. J gave up 4 bases and V 4 bases, and 4 bases lay outside the gene matches. The germline V gene has CDR1 LGHNT and CDR2 FRNRAP. CDR3 loop: CASGSQRGYNEQFF. As DNA, the CDR3 is TGTGCTAGTGGTTCCCAGCGGGGTTACAATGAGCAGTTCTTC.

V gene TRBV4-1 combines with J gene TRBJ1-6; D unclear. The CDR3 is 14 residues long. Per the germline V gene, CDR1 is MGHRA and CDR2 is YSYEKL. V lost 2 bases to trimming and J lost 8 bases, with 10 bases between them. This chain's CDR3 is CASSQPIGDSPLHF. As DNA, the CDR3 is TGCGCCAGCAGCCAACCTATTGGAGATTCACCCCTCCACTTT.

The sample holds one count of this clone. CDR3: CASSPGQGRWSSYEQYF. In nucleotides, the CDR3 is TGCGCCAGCAGTCCAGGACAGGGGCGTTGGAGCTCCTACGAGCAGTACTTC. The rearrangement joins TRBV23-1 to TRBJ2-7, with TRBD1 identical over 9 bases. TRBV23-1 counts as an open reading frame of uncertain function. The ends lost 4 bases at V and 0 bases at J; junction bases unmatched: 10. The CDR3 has 17 amino acids.

The chain has TRBV29-1 and TRBJ1-1; D may be TRBD1 (6 bases). Germline V CDR1 and CDR2: SQVTM, ANQGSEA. CDR3 size: 14 residues. V was shortened by 7 bases and J by 1 base, with 16 bases between the two germline ends. CDR3 sequence: CSALQGWGNTEAFF. The CDR3 DNA sequence: TGCAGCGCTTTACAGGGATGGGGGAACACTGAAGCTTTCTTT. The full variable domain, completed using reference TRBV29-1 and TRBJ1-1, is SAVISQKPSRDICQRGTSLTIQCQVDSQVTMMFWYRQQPGQSLTLIATANQGSEATYESGFVIDKFPISRPNLTFSTLTVSNMSPEDSSIYLCSALQGWGNTEAFFGQGTRLTVV.